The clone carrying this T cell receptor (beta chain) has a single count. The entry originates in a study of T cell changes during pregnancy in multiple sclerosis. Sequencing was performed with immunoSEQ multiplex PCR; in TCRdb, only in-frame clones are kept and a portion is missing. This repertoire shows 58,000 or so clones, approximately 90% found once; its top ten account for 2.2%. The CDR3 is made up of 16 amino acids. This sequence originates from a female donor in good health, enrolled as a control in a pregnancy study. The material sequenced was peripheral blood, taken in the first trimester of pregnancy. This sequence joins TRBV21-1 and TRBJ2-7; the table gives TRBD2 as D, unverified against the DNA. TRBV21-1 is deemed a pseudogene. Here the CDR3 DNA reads TGTGCCAGCAGCAAAGCCTTACTAGCGGGGCCCTACGAGCAGTACTTC. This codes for CASSKALLAGPYEQYF.